This passage covers 29 T cell receptor beta chains from one sample sequenced in a study of CD8 T cells in ankylosing spondylitis (TCRdb year 2017). Paper-wide results and their limitations: A TCR beta motif of several highly homologous amino acid variants appeared characteristic of blood from ankylosing spondylitis patients.

Libraries were constructed by 5' RACE. This sample was sequenced with an Illumina HiSeq 2500. In-frame beta chains were kept once TCRdb had trimmed the public reads at Q25 with fastp and called clones with MiXCR. Here each entry gathers all rows of one CDR3 protein and keeps the most common genes and DNA. This sample gives roughly 440,000 distinct CDR3 sequences in total; 15% to 20% of them show up just once. The ten largest clonotypes hold approximately 0.93% of the sample. For these receptors, no antigen is known. The specimen was blood, either unsorted or a sorted T cell fraction (not recorded which). Source of these receptors: a male donor with ankylosing spondylitis.

V gene TRBV6-1 combines with J gene TRBJ1-1; a weak D match, TRBD1 (5 bases). Germline CDR1 reads MNHNS; CDR2 reads SASEGT. The CDR3 extends over 12 amino acids. Trimming shortened V by 10 bases and J by 0 bases, and 9 bases separated the two germline ends. In nucleotides, the CDR3 is TGTGCCATGGGACTGGTGAACACTGAAGCTTTCTTT. It yields the protein CAMGLVNTEAFF.

This chain links TRBV4-3 with TRBJ1-3; 8 positions agree with TRBD1. There are 18 residues in the CDR3. Germline V CDR1 and CDR2: LGHNA, YSLEER. Trimming removed 0 bases from V and 4 bases from J; junction bases left unmatched: 11. The CDR3 bases are TGCGCCAGCAGCCAAGAGCCACCCTCCAGGGGGCCCGGAAACACCATATATTTT. Its translation is CASSQEPPSRGPGNTIYF.

The chain has TRBV6-1 and TRBJ2-4; tentatively, D is TRBD1 (5 bases). CDR3 length: 13 residues. Per the germline V gene, CDR1 is MNHNS and CDR2 is SASEGT. V gave up 4 bases and J gave up 7 bases, with 11 bases separating them. CDR3 sequence reads: CASSGRGHNIQYF. The CDR3 DNA follows: TGTGCCAGCAGTGGCCGAGGACATAACATTCAGTACTTC.

The chain recombines TRBV7-2 with TRBJ1-1, with 9 bases fitting TRBD1. CDR1 and CDR2 (germline): SGHTA, FQGNSA. V gave up 5 bases and J gave up 1 base; unmatched junction bases: 5. This CDR3 comprises 15 residues. CDR3 nucleotide sequence: TGTGCCAGCAGCATAACAGGGGGCTCGAACACTGAAGCTTTCTTT. This encodes CASSITGGSNTEAFF. The full variable domain, its missing parts supplied by reference TRBV7-2 and TRBJ1-1, is GAGVSQSPSNKVTEKGKDVELRCDPISGHTALYWYRQSLGQGLEFLIYFQGNSAPDKSGLPSDRFSAERTGGSVSTLTIQRTQQEDSAVYLCASSITGGSNTEAFFGQGTRLTVV.

The rearrangement uses TRBV6-5 and TRBJ2-1, with 7 bases aligning to TRBD2. Germline V gene sequence: CDR1 MNHEY, CDR2 SVGAGI. The CDR3 loop spans 16 amino acids. V dropped 1 base and J dropped 0; count of bases not matched to a gene: 3. Here the CDR3 reads CASSYLGGSSYNEQFF. DNA for the CDR3: TGTGCCAGCAGTTACTTGGGCGGGAGCTCCTACAATGAGCAGTTCTTC.

In its sample, this clonotype was seen a few times. The CDR3 region has the DNA TGTGCCAGCAGTTTGGGTGCCCAGCGAATAAGCACAGATACGCAGTATTTT. Its translation: CASSLGAQRISTDTQYF. The J gene is TRBJ2-3, the V gene TRBV27; D is unclear. The CDR3 is made up of 17 amino acids. V was clipped by 3 bases and J by 0 bases, with 16 bases between them. Germline CDR1 reads MNHEY; CDR2 reads SMNVEV (reference sequence).

This clonotype was counted only a few times. The chain recombines TRBV3-1 with TRBJ2-1, with D perhaps TRBD2 (6 bases). The CDR3 is made up of 12 amino acids. The germline V gene has CDR1 LGHDT and CDR2 YNNKEL (reference sequence). The ends were cut back, 0 bases at V and 10 bases at J, with 7 bases in the middle. The CDR3 coding sequence is TGTGCCAGCAGCCAAGAAGGGAGGGAGCAGTTCTTC. This translates into CASSQEGREQFF.

There are a few counts of this clonotype. DNA of the CDR3: TGTGCCATCAGTGCACGGCTAGTAGGATCCAATGAGCAGTTCTTC. Its translation is CAISARLVGSNEQFF. The chain has TRBV10-3 and TRBJ2-1; D not resolved. Trimming cost V 4 bases and J 6 bases, with 16 bases left between them. This CDR3 region has 15 residues. Germline CDR1 is ENHRY and CDR2 is SYGVKD.

This clonotype has just a few counts. The V and J genes are TRBV19 and TRBJ1-6; D not certain. Germline-derived CDR1 and CDR2 are LNHDA and SQIVND (reference sequence). V dropped 6 bases and J dropped 7 bases, with 10 bases sitting between them. CDR3 length: 13 residues. The CDR3 sequence is CASRWQLNSPLHF. CDR3 DNA: TGTGCCAGTAGGTGGCAATTAAATTCACCCCTCCACTTT.

V gene TRBV5-1 combines with J gene TRBJ2-7, with D perhaps TRBD1 or TRBD2 (5 bases each). Trimming took off 5 bases at V and 1 base at J, with 13 bases between the two ends. The germline V gene has CDR1 SGHRS and CDR2 YFSETQ. The CDR3 runs 14 residues. CDR3 bases: TGCGCCAGCAGACTAGGGACGGCATCCTACGAGCAGTACTTC. Amino acids: CASRLGTASYEQYF.

The chain carries TRBV27 and TRBJ2-2; D call uncertain. The ends were cut back, 0 bases at V and 6 bases at J, with 11 bases in the middle. Germline V CDR1 and CDR2: MNHEY, SMNVEV (reference sequence). This CDR3 region has 15 residues. The CDR3 nucleotides are TGTGCCAGCAGTTTATCTCCCCCTCTAGCCGGGGAGCTGTTTTTT. It codes for CASSLSPPLAGELFF.

The rearrangement links TRBV20-1 to TRBJ2-1; no clear D gene. Germline loops: CDR1 DFQATT, CDR2 SNEGSKA (reference sequence). The V gene lost 0 bases and the J gene lost 10 bases, with 1 base spanning the gap. The CDR3 contains 9 residues. The CDR3 loop reads CSAREEQFF. DNA of the CDR3: TGCAGTGCTAGAGAAGAGCAGTTCTTC.

This clonotype was detected only a few times. The rearrangement links TRBV15 to TRBJ1-5; a weak D match, TRBD1 (5 bases). The V gene lost 3 bases and the J gene lost 7 bases, with 13 bases spanning the gap. The CDR3 runs 14 residues. The V gene's germline CDR1 is LNHNV and CDR2 YYDKDF (reference sequence). CDR3 sequence: CATSRDFGGQPQHF. In DNA, the CDR3 is TGTGCCACCAGCAGGGATTTTGGGGGGCAGCCCCAGCATTTT.

Ten or more counts support this clonotype. The chain uses TRBV7-9 and TRBJ2-2; D is unresolved. Germline lookup yields CDR1 SEHNR and CDR2 FQNEAQ (reference sequence). V was clipped by 1 base and J by 6 bases, with 6 bases between them. The CDR3 has 13 amino acids. In DNA form, the CDR3 reads TGTGCCAGCAGCTTAGAAGGACCCGGGGAGCTGTTTTTT. This sequence encodes CASSLEGPGELFF.

The gene calls are TRBV9 and TRBJ2-1, with D tentatively TRBD1 (5 bases). This CDR3 contains 17 residues. Germline CDR1 and CDR2: SGDLS and YYNGEE. Between the trimmed V and J ends, which lost 0 bases and 0 bases, there was a span of 13 bases. CDR3 residues: CASSVGGTGRSYNEQFF. Here the CDR3 DNA reads TGTGCCAGCAGCGTAGGGGGAACAGGTCGCTCCTACAATGAGCAGTTCTTC.

This clonotype has just a few counts. This chain connects TRBV6-2 or TRBV6-3 to TRBJ2-1, with TRBD1 as a possible D gene (6 bases). The germline V and J ends were trimmed by 0 bases and 4 bases, with 13 bases remaining between them. The CDR3 spans 16 residues. The germline gives CDR1 MNHEY, CDR2 SVGEGT. The chain's CDR3 is CASSYSRGQVYNEQFF. DNA of the CDR3: TGTGCCAGCAGTTACTCGAGGGGACAAGTTTACAATGAGCAGTTCTTC.

This clonotype was recorded a few times. The chain couples TRBV3-1 to TRBJ2-3; D remains unclear. Trimming removed 1 base from V and 10 bases from J, with 6 bases in between. Germline assignment: CDR1 LGHDT and CDR2 YNNKEL (reference sequence). CDR3 length: 11 residues. CDR3 coding DNA: TGTGCCAGCAGCCAAGGGGTTGCGCAGTATTTT. Its translation is CASSQGVAQYF.

This clonotype was seen repeatedly, ten times or more. V gene TRBV5-6 combines with J gene TRBJ1-6; D perhaps matches TRBD1 (5 bases). The CDR3 totals 15 residues. Trimming cost V 0 bases and J 9 bases, with 13 bases left between them. Germline lookup yields CDR1 SGHDT and CDR2 YYEEEE. The CDR3 sequence: CASSLGGGGGSPLHF. The CDR3, as DNA: TGTGCCAGCAGCTTGGGAGGTGGGGGGGGTTCACCCCTCCACTTT.

This sequence joins TRBV12-3 or TRBV12-4 and TRBJ2-1; TRBD2 agrees at 7 bases. The ends lost 3 bases at V and 4 bases at J; junction bases unmatched: 3. This CDR3 comprises 14 residues. Here the CDR3 reads CASSFRGGYNEQFF. As DNA, the CDR3 is TGTGCCAGCAGTTTTCGCGGGGGATACAATGAGCAGTTCTTC.

This clonotype was seen a handful of times. The V call is TRBV10-2, the J call TRBJ2-7; D possibly uses TRBD1 or TRBD2 (5 bases each). This CDR3 has 12 residues. The germline V gene encodes CDR1 WSHSY and CDR2 SAAADI. V was shortened by 6 bases and J by 2 bases, with 8 bases between the two germline ends. Here the CDR3 reads CASRGDPYEQYF. The DNA for the CDR3 is TGCGCCAGCAGGGGGGACCCCTACGAGCAGTACTTC.

The V call is TRBV7-2, the J call TRBJ1-2; D unclear. CDR3 length: 13 amino acids. Trimming took off 1 base at V and 4 bases at J, with 7 bases between the two ends. Germline-derived CDR1 and CDR2 are SGHTA and FQGNSA. The chain's CDR3 is CASSLGVSYGYTF. The CDR3 bases are TGTGCCAGCAGCTTAGGTGTTAGCTATGGCTACACCTTC.

There are a few counts of this clonotype. The CDR3 DNA reads TGTGCCAGCAGTGACTGGGCGCTACCCCTCCACTTT. Translating gives CASSDWALPLHF. This rearrangement joins TRBV25-1 to TRBJ1-6, with unresolved D. Germline CDR1 MGHDK, CDR2 SYGVNS. The CDR3 has 12 amino acids. Trimming removed 3 bases from V and 12 bases from J, with 9 bases in between.

The chain combines TRBV28 with TRBJ1-5, with TRBD1 as a possible D gene (5 bases). CDR3 size: 10 residues. The germline CDR1 and CDR2 sequences are MDHEN and SYDVKM. The CDR3 region has the DNA TGTTCCGGGGGAAATCAGCCCCAGCATTTT. Amino acid sequence: CSGGNQPQHF.

This clonotype came up many times. This chain connects TRBV3-1 to TRBJ1-2, with D unclear. The CDR3 consists of 15 residues. Germline CDR1 reads LGHDT; CDR2 reads YNNKEL (reference sequence). Trimming left V 1 base short and J 1 base short, with 10 bases between. The CDR3 region has the DNA TGTGCCAGCAGCCAAGGCACGATCGTTAACTATGGCTACACCTTC. It yields the protein CASSQGTIVNYGYTF.

At least ten counts were recorded for this clonotype. The chain couples TRBV7-2 to TRBJ2-3; TRBD2 aligns across 8 bases. Germline V gene lookup returns CDR1 SGHTA and CDR2 FQGNSA. J gave up 4 bases and V 0 bases, and 3 bases lay outside the gene matches. This CDR3 has 15 amino acids. CDR3 protein: CASSLASGNSDTQYF. In DNA, the CDR3 is TGTGCCAGCAGCTTAGCTAGCGGGAACTCAGATACGCAGTATTTT.

This clonotype showed up many times. V is TRBV12-3 or TRBV12-4 and J is TRBJ1-2, with TRBD1 identical over 7 bases. CDR3 size: 16 residues. V lost 5 bases, J lost 2 bases, and 11 bases stayed unmatched. The CDR3 is CASSRSLGQANYGYTF. CDR3 coding DNA: TGTGCCAGCAGTCGCTCCTTAGGACAGGCCAACTATGGCTACACCTTC.

The chain links TRBV4-1 to TRBJ2-4, with D possibly being TRBD1 (6 bases). Germline V gives CDR1 MGHRA, CDR2 YSYEKL. V dropped 3 bases and J dropped 0 bases, with 12 bases sitting between them. The CDR3 totals 16 residues. The CDR3 DNA follows: TGCGCCAGCAGCCACGAGGACAGTTTAGCCAAAAACATTCAGTACTTC. Encoded protein: CASSHEDSLAKNIQYF.

This clonotype was detected many times. The V call is TRBV12-3 or TRBV12-4, the J call TRBJ2-2; no definite D call. Trimming took off 6 bases at V and 6 bases at J, with 14 bases between the two ends. The CDR3 contains 14 residues. This chain's CDR3 is CASRYFIRAGELFF. The DNA for the CDR3 is TGTGCCAGCAGATACTTTATCCGGGCCGGGGAGCTGTTTTTT.

J is TRBJ2-7 and V is TRBV6-2 or TRBV6-3; perhaps TRBD1 as D (6 bases). V was clipped by 8 bases and J by 2 bases, with 19 bases between them. Germline-derived CDR1 and CDR2 are MNHEY and SVGEGT. This CDR3 contains 15 residues. The CDR3 coding sequence is TGTGCCAGCGTAACTTTACAGGGATTCGCCTACGAGCAGTACTTC. Its translation: CASVTLQGFAYEQYF.